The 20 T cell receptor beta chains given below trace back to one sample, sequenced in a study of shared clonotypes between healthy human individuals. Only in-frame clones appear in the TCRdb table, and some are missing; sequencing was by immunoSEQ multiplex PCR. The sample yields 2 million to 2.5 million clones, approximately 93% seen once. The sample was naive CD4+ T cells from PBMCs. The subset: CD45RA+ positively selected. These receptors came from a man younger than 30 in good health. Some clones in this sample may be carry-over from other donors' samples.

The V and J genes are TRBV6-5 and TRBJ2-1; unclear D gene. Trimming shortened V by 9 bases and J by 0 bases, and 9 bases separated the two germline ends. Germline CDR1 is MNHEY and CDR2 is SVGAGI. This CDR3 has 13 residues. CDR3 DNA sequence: TGTGCCAGTAAATTGAGCTCCTACAATGAGCAGTTCTTC. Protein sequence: CASKLSSYNEQFF.

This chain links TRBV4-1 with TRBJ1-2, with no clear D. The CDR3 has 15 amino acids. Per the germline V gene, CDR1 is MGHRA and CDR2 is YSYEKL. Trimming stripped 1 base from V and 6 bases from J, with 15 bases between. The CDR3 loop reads CASSQGAGALDGYTF. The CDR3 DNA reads TGCGCCAGCAGCCAAGGGGCCGGAGCCTTGGATGGCTACACCTTC.

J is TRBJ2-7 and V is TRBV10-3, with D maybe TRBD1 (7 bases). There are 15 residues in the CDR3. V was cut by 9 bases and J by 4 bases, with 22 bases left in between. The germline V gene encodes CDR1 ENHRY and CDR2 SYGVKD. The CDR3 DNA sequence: TGTGCCATTTACAGGGGTAGCGGCCCGGGGTACGAGCAGTACTTC. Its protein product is CAIYRGSGPGYEQYF.

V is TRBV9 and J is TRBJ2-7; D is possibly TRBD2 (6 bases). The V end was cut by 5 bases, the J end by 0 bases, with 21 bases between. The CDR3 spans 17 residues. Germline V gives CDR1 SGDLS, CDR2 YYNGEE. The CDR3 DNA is TGTGCCAGCAGTAGAACCGGGACTCCCGCAGACTCCTACGAGCAGTACTTC. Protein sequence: CASSRTGTPADSYEQYF.

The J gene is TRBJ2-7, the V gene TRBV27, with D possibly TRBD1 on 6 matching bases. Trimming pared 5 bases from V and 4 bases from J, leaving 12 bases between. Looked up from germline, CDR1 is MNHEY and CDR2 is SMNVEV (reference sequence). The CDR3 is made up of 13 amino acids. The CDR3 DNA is TGTGCCAGCAGTGGGGGCATACCGTACGAGCAGTACTTC. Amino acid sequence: CASSGGIPYEQYF.

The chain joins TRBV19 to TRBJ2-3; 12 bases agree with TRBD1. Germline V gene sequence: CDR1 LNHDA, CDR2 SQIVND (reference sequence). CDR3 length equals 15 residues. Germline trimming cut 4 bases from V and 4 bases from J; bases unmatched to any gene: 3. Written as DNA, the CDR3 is TGTGCCAGTAGTACGAGGGACAGGGGGCCAGATACGCAGTATTTT. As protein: CASSTRDRGPDTQYF.

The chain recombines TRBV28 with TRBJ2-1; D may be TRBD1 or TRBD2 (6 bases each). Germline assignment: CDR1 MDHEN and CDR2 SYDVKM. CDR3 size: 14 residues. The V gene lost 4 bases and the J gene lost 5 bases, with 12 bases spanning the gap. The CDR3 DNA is TGTGCCAGCAGTTGGGGGGCTGTGAACAATGAGCAGTTCTTC. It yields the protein CASSWGAVNNEQFF.

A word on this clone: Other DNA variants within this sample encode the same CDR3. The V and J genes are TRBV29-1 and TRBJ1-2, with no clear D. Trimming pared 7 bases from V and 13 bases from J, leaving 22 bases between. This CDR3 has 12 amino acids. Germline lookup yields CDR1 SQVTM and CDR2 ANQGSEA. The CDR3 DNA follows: TGCAGCGGATCGAGGGCCCCTTCTCTTCCCACCTTC. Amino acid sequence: CSGSRAPSLPTF. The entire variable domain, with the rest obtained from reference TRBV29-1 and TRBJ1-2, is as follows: SAVISQKPSRDICQRGTSLTIQCQVDSQVTMMFWYRQQPGQSLTLIATANQGSEATYESGFVIDKFPISRPNLTFSTLTVSNMSPEDSSIYLCSGSRAPSLPTFGSGTRLTVV.

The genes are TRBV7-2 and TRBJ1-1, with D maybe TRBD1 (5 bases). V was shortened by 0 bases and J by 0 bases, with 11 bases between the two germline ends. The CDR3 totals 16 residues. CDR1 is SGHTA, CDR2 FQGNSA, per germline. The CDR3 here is CASSLALGLMNTEAFF. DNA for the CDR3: TGTGCCAGCAGCTTAGCGTTGGGACTCATGAACACTGAAGCTTTCTTT.

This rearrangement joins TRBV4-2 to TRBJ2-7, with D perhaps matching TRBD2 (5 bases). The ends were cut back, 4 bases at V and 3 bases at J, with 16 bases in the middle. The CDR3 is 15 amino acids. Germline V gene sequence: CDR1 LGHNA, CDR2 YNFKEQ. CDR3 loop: CASSLETTTYYEQYF. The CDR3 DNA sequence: TGTGCCAGCAGCCTTGAGACTACAACCTACTACGAGCAGTACTTC.

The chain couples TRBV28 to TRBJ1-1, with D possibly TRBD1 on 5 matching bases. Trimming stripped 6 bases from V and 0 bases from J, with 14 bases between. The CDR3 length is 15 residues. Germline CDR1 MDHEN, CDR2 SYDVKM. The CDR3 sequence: CASSEGVRMNTEAFF. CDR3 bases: TGTGCCAGCAGCGAAGGGGTGAGAATGAACACTGAAGCTTTCTTT.

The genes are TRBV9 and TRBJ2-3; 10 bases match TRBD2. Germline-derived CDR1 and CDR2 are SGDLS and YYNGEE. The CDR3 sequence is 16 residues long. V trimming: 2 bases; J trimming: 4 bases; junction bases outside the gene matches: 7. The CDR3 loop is CASSVKAGGTADTQYF. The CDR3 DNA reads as TGTGCCAGCAGCGTCAAAGCGGGAGGGACGGCAGATACGCAGTATTTT.

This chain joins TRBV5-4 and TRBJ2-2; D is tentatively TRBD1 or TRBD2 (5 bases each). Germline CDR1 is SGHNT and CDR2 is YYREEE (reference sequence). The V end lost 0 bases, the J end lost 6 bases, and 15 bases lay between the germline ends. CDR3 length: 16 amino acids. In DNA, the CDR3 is TGTGCCAGCAGCTTGGAGGTGGCCCGGGGCGCCGGGGAGCTGTTTTTT. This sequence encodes CASSLEVARGAGELFF.

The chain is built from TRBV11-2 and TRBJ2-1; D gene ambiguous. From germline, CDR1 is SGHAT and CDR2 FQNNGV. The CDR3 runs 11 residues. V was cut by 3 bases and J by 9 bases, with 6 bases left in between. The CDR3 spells CASSFFSEQFF. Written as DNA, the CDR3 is TGTGCCAGCAGCTTCTTTTCTGAGCAGTTCTTC.

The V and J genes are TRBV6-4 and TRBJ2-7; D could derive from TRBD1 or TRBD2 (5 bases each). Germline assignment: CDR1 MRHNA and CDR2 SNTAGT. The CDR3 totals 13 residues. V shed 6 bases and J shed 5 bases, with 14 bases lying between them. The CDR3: CASSAGEGNEQYF. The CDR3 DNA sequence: TGTGCCAGCAGCGCAGGTGAGGGGAACGAGCAGTACTTC.

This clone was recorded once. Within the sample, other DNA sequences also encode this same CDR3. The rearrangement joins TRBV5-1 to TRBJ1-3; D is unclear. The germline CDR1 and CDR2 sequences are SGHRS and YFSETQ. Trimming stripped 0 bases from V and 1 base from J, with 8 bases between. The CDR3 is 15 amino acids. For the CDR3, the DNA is TGCGCCAGCAGCTTGGTTTCGGGGTCTGGAAACACCATATATTTT. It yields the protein CASSLVSGSGNTIYF.

DNA for the CDR3: TGTGCCAGCAGCCCCCCGAGGGGCGGGGACAATGAGCAGTTCTTC. This sequence encodes CASSPPRGGDNEQFF. J is TRBJ2-1 and V is TRBV28; TRBD2 might be the D (6 bases). The CDR3 extends over 15 amino acids. Germline loops: CDR1 MDHEN, CDR2 SYDVKM. Deletions cut 6 bases from V and 5 bases from J, with 17 bases between.

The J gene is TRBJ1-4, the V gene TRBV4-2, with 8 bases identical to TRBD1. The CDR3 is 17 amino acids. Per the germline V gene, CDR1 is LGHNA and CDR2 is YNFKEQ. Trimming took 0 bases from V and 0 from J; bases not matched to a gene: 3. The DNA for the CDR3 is TGTGCCAGCAGCCAAGACAGGGGGCAGGCAACTAATGAAAAACTGTTTTTT. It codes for CASSQDRGQATNEKLFF.

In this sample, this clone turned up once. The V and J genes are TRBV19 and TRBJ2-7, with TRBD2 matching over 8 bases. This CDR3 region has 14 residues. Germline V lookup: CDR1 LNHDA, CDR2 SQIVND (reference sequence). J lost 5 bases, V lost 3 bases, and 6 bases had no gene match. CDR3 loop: CASSMGLGYHEQYF. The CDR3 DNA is TGTGCCAGTAGTATGGGACTAGGCTACCACGAGCAGTACTTC. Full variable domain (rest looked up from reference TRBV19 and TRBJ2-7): DGGITQSPKYLFRKEGQNVTLSCEQNLNHDAMYWYRQDPGQGLRLIYYSQIVNDFQKGDIAEGYSVSREKKESFPLTVTSAQKNPTAFYLCASSMGLGYHEQYFGPGTRLTVT.

The CDR3 sequence is CASSLKSSGGLTDTQYF. CDR3 DNA: TGTGCCAGCAGCTTAAAGAGCTCCGGGGGACTCACAGATACGCAGTATTTT. The chain combines TRBV7-3 with TRBJ2-3; TRBD2 might be the D (6 bases). The V end was cut by 1 base, the J end by 2 bases, with 16 bases between. The V gene's germline CDR1 is SGHTA and CDR2 FQGTGA. The CDR3 is made up of 17 amino acids.